The entry that follows covers one T cell receptor (beta chain) sequence. Sequencing was performed with immunoSEQ multiplex PCR; in TCRdb, only in-frame clones are kept and a portion is missing. The sample holds 35,000 to 55,000 clones, roughly 90% seen once. This specimen belongs to a study of control samples from healthy donors and cancer patients. This receptor was obtained from a woman aged 35 to 49 with head and neck cancer. Sequencing was carried out using PBMCs.

CDR3 sequence (DNA): TGTGCCAGCAGTTACCGCTACAATGAGCAGTTCTTC. Protein sequence: CASSYRYNEQFF. The rearrangement links TRBV28 to TRBJ2-1; D remains unclear. This CDR3 has 12 residues. Trimming removed 4 bases from V and 3 bases from J, with 4 bases in between. The germline CDR1 and CDR2 sequences are MDHEN and SYDVKM.